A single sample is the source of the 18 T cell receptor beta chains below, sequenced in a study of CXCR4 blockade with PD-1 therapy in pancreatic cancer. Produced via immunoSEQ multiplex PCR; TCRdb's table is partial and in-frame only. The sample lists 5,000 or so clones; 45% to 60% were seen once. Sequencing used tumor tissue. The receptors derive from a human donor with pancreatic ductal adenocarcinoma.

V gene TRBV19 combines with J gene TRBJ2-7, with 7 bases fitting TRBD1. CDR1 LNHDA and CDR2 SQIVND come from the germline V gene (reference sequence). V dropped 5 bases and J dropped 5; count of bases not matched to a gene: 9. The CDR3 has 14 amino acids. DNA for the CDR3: TGTGCCAGTAGTCACCGACGGGACAGAAACGAGCAGTACTTC. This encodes CASSHRRDRNEQYF. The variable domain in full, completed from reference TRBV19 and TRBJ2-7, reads DGGITQSPKYLFRKEGQNVTLSCEQNLNHDAMYWYRQDPGQGLRLIYYSQIVNDFQKGDIAEGYSVSREKKESFPLTVTSAQKNPTAFYLCASSHRRDRNEQYFGPGTRLTVT.

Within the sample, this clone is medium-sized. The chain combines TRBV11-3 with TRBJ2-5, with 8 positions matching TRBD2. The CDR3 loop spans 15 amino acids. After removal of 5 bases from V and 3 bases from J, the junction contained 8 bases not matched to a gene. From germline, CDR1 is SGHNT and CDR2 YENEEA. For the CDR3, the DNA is TGTGCCAGCAGCCAAGCGGGAGAGCGTGAAGAGACCCAGTACTTC. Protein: CASSQAGEREETQYF.

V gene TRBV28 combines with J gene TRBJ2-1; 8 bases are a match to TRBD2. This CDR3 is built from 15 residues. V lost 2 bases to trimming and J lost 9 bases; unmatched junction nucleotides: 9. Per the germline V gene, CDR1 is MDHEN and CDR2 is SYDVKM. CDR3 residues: CASSLSSAGVGEQFF. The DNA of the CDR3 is TGTGCCAGCAGTTTAAGTTCAGCGGGAGTGGGTGAGCAGTTCTTC.

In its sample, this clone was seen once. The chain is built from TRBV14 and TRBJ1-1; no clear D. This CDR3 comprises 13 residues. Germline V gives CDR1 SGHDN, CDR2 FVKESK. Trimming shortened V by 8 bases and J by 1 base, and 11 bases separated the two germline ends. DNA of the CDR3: TGTGCCAGCCGGAGGTCAGGGAACACTGAAGCTTTCTTT. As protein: CASRRSGNTEAFF.

The CDR3 region has the DNA TGTGCCACCAGCGTCACCCGGACAGGATACACCGGGGAGCTGTTTTTT. This sequence encodes CATSVTRTGYTGELFF. This sequence joins TRBV15 and TRBJ2-2, with 7 bases matching TRBD1. After removal of 5 bases from V and 3 bases from J, the junction contained 9 bases not matched to a gene. Germline CDR1 reads LNHNV; CDR2 reads YYDKDF (reference sequence). The length of the CDR3 is 16 residues. Complete variable domain (other parts from reference TRBV15 and TRBJ2-2): DAMVIQNPRYQVTQFGKPVTLSCSQTLNHNVMYWYQQKSSQAPKLLFHYYDKDFNNEADTPDNFQSRRPNTSFCFLDIRSPGLGDTAMYLCATSVTRTGYTGELFFGEGSRLTVL.

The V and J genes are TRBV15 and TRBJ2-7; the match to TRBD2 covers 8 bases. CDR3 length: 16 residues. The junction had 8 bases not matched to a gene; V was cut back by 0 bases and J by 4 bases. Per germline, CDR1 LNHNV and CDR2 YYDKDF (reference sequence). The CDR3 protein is CATSRETAGEGYEQYF. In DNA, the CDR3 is TGTGCCACCAGCAGAGAAACAGCGGGAGAAGGGTACGAGCAGTACTTC.

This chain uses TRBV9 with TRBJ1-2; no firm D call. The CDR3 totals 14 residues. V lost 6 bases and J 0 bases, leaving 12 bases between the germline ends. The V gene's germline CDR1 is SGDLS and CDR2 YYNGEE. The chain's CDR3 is CASKAALANYGYTF. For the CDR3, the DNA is TGTGCCAGCAAGGCGGCACTAGCTAACTATGGCTACACCTTC. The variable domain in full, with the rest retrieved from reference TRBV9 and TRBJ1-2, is DSGVTQTPKHLITATGQRVTLRCSPRSGDLSVYWYQQSLDQGLQFLIQYYNGEERAKGNILERFSAQQFPDLHSELNLSSLELGDSALYFCASKAALANYGYTFGSGTRLTVV.

The DNA for the CDR3 is TGTGCCAGCAGTTTGTCGGGTGGGAACACTGAAGCTTTCTTT. Translation: CASSLSGGNTEAFF. The V gene is TRBV28, the J gene TRBJ1-1; D is unclear. From germline, CDR1 is MDHEN and CDR2 SYDVKM. The V end lost 3 bases, the J end lost 1 base, and 9 bases lay between the germline ends. The CDR3 extends over 14 amino acids. The full variable domain, in which reference TRBV28 and TRBJ1-1 provide the parts outside the CDR3, is DVKVTQSSRYLVKRTGEKVFLECVQDMDHENMFWYRQDPGLGLRLIYFSYDVKMKEKGDIPEGYSVSREKKERFSLILESASTNQTSMYLCASSLSGGNTEAFFGQGTRLTVV.

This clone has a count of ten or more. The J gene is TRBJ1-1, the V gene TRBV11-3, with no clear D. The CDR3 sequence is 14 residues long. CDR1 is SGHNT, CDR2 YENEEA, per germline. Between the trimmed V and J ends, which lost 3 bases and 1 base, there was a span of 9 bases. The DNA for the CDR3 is TGTGCCAGCAGCTTGGGTGGGCGGAACACTGAAGCTTTCTTT. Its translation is CASSLGGRNTEAFF.

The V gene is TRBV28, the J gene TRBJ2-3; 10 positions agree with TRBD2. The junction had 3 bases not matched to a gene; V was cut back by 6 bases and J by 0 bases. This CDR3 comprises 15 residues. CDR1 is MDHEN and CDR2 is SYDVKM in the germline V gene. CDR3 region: CASSRTSGSTDTQYF. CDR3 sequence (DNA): TGTGCCAGCAGCCGGACTAGCGGTAGCACAGATACGCAGTATTTT.

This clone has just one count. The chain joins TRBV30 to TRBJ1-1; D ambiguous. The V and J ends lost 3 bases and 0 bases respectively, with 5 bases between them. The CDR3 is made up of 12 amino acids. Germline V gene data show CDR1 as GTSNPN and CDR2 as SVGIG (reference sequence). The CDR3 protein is CAWRGMNTEAFF. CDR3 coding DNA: TGTGCCTGGAGGGGGATGAACACTGAAGCTTTCTTT.

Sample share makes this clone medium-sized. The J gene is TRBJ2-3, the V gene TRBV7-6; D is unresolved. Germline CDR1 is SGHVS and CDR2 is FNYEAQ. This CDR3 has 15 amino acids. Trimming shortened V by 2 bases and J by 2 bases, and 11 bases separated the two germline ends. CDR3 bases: TGTGCCAGCAGCTTATCCCCAAAGCACACAGATACGCAGTATTTT. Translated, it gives CASSLSPKHTDTQYF.

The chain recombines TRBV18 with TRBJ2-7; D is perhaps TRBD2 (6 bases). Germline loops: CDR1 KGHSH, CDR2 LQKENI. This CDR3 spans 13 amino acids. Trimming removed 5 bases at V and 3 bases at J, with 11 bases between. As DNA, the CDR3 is TGTGCCAGCTCAACGGGAGAAAACTACGAGCAGTACTTC. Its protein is CASSTGENYEQYF.

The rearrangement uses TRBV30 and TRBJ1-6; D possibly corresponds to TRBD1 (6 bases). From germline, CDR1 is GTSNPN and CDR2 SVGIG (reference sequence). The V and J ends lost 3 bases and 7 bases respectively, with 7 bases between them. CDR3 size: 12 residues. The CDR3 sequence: CAWSRGNSPLHF. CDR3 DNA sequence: TGTGCCTGGAGCAGGGGAAATTCACCCCTCCACTTT.

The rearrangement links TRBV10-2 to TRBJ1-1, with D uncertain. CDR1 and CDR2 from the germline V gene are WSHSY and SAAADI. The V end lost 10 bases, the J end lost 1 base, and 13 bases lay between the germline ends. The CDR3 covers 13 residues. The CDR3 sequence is CATLRDPNTEAFF. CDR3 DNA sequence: TGCGCCACACTGAGAGACCCGAACACTGAAGCTTTCTTT.

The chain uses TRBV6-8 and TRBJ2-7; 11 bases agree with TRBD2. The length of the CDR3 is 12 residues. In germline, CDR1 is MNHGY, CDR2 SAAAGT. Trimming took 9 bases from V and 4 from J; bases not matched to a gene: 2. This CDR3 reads CASLAGGYEQYF. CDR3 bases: TGTGCCAGTCTAGCGGGAGGATACGAGCAGTACTTC.

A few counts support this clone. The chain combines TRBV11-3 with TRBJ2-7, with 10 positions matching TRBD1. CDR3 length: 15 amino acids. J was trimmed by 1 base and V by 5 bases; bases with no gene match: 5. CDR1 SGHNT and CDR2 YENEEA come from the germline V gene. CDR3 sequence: CASSPRTGGSYEQYF. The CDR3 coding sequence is TGTGCCAGCAGCCCCAGGACAGGGGGATCCTACGAGCAGTACTTC.

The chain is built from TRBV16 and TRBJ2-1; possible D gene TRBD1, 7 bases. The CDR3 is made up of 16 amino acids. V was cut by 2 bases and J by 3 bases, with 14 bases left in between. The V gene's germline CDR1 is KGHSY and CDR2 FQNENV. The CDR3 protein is CASSQGGGPVYNEQFF. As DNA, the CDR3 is TGTGCCAGCAGCCAAGGAGGGGGCCCCGTCTACAATGAGCAGTTCTTC.